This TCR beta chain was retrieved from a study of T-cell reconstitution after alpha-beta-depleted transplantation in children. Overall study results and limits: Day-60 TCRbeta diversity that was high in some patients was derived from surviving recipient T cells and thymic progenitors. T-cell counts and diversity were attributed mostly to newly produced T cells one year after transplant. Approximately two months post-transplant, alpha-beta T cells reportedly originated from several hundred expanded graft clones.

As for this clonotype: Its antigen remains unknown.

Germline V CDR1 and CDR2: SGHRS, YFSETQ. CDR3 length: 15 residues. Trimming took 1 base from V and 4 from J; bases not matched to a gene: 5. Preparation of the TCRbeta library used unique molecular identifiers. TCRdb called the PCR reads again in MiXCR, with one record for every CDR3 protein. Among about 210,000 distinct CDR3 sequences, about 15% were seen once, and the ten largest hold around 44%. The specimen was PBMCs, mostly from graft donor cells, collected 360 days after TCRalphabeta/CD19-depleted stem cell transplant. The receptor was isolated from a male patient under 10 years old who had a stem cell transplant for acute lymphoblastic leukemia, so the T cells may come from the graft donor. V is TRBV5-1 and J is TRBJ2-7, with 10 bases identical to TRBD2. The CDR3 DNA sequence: TGCGCCAGCAGCTTGAACCTAGCGGGAGTGTACGAGCAGTACTTC. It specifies CASSLNLAGVYEQYF.